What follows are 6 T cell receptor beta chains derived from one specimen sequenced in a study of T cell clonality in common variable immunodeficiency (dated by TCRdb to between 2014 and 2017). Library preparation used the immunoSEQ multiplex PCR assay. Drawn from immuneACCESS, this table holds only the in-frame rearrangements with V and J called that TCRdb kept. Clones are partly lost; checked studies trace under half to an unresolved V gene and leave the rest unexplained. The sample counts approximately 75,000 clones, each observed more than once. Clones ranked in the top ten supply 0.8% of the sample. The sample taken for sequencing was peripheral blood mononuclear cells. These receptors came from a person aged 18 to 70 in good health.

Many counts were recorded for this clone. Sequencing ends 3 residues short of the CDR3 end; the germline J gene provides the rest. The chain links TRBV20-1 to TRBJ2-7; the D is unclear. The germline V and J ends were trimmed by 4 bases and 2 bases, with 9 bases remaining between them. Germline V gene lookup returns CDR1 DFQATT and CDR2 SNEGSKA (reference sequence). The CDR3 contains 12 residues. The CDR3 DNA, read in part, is TGCAGTGCTACAGAAGAGGCCTACGAG. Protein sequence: CSATEEAYE. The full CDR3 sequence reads CSATEEAYEQYF.

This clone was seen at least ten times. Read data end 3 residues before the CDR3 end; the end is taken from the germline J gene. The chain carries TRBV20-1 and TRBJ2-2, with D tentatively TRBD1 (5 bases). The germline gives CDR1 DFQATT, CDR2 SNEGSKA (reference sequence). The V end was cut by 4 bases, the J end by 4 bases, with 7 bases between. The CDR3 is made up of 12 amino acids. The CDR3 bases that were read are TGCAGTGCTATAAGGGGCACCGGGGAG. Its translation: CSAIRGTGE. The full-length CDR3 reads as CSAIRGTGELFF.

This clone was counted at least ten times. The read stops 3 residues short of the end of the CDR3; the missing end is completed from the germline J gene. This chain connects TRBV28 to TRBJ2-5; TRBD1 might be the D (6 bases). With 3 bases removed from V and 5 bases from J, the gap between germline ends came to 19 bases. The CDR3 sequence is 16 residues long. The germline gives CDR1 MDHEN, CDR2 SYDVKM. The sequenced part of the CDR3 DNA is TGTGCCAGCAGTTTTGTTGTGGGACACCCTGGGGAGACC. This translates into CASSFVVGHPGET. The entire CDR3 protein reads CASSFVVGHPGETQYF. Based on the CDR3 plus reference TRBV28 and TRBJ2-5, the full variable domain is DVKVTQSSRYLVKRTGEKVFLECVQDMDHENMFWYRQDPGLGLRLIYFSYDVKMKEKGDIPEGYSVSREKKERFSLILESASTNQTSMYLCASSFVVGHPGETQYFGPGTRLLVL.

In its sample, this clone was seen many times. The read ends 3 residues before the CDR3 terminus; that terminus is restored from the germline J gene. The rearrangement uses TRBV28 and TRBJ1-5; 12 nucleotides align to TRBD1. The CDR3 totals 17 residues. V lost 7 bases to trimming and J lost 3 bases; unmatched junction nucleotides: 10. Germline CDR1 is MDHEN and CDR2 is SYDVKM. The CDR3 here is CASKLPGQGAFNQPQHF. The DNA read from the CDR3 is TGTGCCAGCAAACTTCCGGGACAGGGGGCTTTCAATCAGCCC.

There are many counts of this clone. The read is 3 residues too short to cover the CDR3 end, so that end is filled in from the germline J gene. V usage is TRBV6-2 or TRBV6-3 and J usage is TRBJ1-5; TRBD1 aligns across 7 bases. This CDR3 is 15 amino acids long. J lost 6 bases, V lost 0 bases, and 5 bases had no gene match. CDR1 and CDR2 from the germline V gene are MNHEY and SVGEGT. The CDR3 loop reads CASSYSGGGGQPQHF. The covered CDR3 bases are TGTGCCAGCAGTTACTCGGGAGGGGGCGGTCAGCCC.

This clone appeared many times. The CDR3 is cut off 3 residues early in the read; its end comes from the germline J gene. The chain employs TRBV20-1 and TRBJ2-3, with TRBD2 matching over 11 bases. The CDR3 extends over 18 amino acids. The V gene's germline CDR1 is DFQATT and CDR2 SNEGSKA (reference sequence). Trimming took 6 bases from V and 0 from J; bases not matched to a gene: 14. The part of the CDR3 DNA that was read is TGCAGTGCCCTCCTCCCCATGACTAGCGGGATGAGCACAGATACG. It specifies CSALLPMTSGMSTDT. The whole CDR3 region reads CSALLPMTSGMSTDTQYF.